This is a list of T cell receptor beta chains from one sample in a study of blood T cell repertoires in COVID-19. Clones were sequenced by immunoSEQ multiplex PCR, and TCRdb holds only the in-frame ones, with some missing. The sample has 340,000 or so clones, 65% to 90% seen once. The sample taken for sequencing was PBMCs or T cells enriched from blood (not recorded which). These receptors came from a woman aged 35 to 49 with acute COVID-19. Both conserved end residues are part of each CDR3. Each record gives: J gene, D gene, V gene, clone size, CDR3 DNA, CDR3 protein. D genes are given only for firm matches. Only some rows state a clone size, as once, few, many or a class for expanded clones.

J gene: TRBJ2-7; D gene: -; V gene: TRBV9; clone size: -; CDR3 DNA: TGTGCCAGCAGCCAAGGGGACACGATCTCCTACGAGCAGTACTTC; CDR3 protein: CASSQGDTISYEQYF
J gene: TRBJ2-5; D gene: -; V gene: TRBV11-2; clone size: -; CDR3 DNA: TGTGCCAGCACCCTCGGGGAGACCCAGTACTTC; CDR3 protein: CASTLGETQYF
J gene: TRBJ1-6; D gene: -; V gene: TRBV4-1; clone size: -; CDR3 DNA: TGCGCCAGCAGCCGGAACTTGGGCAGGGCCGCCTATAATTCACCCCTCCACTTT; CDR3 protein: CASSRNLGRAAYNSPLHF
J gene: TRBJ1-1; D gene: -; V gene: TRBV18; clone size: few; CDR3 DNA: TGTGCCAGCTCACCGGCTGGGAGCCGGATGAACACTGAAGCTTTCTTT; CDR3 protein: CASSPAGSRMNTEAFF
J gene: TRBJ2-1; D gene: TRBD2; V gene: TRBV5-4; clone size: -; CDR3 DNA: TGTGCCAGCAGCTTGGCTCGGGGGACTAGCGGGCTCATTAATGAGCAGTTCTTC; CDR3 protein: CASSLARGTSGLINEQFF
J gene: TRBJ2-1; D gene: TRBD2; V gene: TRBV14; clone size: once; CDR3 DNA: TGTGCCAGCAGCCAAGCTCTAGCGGGGGCCGCCTACAATGAGCAGTTCTTC; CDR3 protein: CASSQALAGAAYNEQFF
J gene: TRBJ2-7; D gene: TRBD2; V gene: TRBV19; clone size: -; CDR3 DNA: TGTGCCAGTAGCATAACCAAGCGGGAGGGCGTCCACGAGCAGTACTTC; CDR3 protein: CASSITKREGVHEQYF
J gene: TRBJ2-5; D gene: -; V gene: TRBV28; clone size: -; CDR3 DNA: TGTGCCAGCAGACCCAGGGGAAATGGAGAGACCCAGTACTTC; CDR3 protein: CASRPRGNGETQYF
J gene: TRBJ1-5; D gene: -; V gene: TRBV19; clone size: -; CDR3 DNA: TGTGCCAGTAGTATTTATCCTCAGCCCCAGCATTTT; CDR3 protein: CASSIYPQPQHF
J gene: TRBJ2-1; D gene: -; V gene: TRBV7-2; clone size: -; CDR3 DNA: TGTGCCAGCAGCTTAGGTAGAAACAATGAGCAGTTCTTC; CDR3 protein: CASSLGRNNEQFF
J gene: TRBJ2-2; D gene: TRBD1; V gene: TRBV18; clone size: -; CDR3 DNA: TGTGCCAGCTCACCGGCGGACAGGGCTGGCACCGGGGAGCTGTTTTTT; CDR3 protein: CASSPADRAGTGELFF
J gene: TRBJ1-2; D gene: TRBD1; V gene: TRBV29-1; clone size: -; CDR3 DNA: TGCAGCGCCGGGGACAGGGTTGGAGACGGGGCTGGCTACACCTTC; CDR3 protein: CSAGDRVGDGAGYTF
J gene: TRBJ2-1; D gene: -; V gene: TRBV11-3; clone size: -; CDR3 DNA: TGTGCCAGCAGCTTAAATGACGGGGTGCAGTTCTTC; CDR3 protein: CASSLNDGVQFF
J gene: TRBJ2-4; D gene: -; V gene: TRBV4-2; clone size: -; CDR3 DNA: TGTGCCAGCAGCCAAGAGGGCCTAAGAGTGGGTAATGGGAACATTCAGTACTTC; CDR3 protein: CASSQEGLRVGNGNIQYF
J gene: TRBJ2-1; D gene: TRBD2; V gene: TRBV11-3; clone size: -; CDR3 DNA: TGTGCCAGCAGCTTAGCGGGAGGGCCCTATTACAATGAGCAGTTCTTC; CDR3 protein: CASSLAGGPYYNEQFF
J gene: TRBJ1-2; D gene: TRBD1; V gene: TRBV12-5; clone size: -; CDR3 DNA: TGTGCTAGTGGTTTGGATACAGGGGGAAGGTATGGCTACACCTTC; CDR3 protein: CASGLDTGGRYGYTF
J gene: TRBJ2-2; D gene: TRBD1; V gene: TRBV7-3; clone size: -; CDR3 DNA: TGTGCCAGCAGCCCACAGGGGCCATCCAACACCGGGGAGCTGTTTTTT; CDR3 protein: CASSPQGPSNTGELFF
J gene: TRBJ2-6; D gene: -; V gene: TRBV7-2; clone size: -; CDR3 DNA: TGTGCCAGCAGCTTAGTATCCACGACAGCCTCTGGGGCCAACGTCCTGACTTTC; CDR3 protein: CASSLVSTTASGANVLTF
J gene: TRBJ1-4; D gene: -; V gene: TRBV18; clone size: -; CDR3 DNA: TGTGCCAGCTCACCGGACAGATTGGTTGATGAAAAACTGTTTTTT; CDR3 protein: CASSPDRLVDEKLFF
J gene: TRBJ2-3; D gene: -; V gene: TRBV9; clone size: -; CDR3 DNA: TGTGCCAGCAGCGTAGGGGCGGACAGAGCCACAGATACGCAGTATTTT; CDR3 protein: CASSVGADRATDTQYF
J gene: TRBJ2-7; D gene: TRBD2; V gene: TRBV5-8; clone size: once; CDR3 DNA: TGTGCCAGCAGCCCAAGACTAGCGGGTCTATACGAGCAGTACTTC; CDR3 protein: CASSPRLAGLYEQYF
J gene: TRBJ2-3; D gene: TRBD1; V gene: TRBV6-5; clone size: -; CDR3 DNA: TGTGCCAGCCAACCCGGACAGGGTCCTACGCAGTATTTT; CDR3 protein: CASQPGQGPTQYF